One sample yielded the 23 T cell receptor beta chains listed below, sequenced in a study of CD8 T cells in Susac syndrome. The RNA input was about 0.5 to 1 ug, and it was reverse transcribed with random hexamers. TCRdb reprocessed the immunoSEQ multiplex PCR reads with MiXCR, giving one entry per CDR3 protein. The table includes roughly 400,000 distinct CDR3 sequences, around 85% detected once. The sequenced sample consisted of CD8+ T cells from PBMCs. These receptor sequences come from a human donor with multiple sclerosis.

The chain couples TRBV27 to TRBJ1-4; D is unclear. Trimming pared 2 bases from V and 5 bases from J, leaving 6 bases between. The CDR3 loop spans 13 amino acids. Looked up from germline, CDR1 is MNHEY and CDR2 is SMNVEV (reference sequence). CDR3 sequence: CASSLNLNEKLFF. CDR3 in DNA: TGTGCCAGCAGTTTAAATTTGAATGAAAAACTGTTTTTT.

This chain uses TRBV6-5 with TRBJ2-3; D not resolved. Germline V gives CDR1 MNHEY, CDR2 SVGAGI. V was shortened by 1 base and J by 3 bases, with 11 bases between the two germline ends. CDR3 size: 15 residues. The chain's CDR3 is CASSYLAVGTDTQYF. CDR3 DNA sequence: TGTGCCAGCAGTTACTTGGCGGTGGGGACAGATACGCAGTATTTT.

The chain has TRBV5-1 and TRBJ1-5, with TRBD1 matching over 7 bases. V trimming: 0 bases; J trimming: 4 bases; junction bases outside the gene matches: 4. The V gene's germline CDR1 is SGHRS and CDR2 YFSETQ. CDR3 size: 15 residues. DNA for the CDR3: TGCGCCAGCAGCTTGGCGACAGGGCCAAATCAGCCCCAGCATTTT. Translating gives CASSLATGPNQPQHF.

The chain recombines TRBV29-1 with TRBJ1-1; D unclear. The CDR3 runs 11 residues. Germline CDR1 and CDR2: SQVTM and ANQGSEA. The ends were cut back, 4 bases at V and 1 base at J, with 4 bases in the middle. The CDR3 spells CSVGENTEAFF. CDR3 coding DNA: TGCAGCGTTGGAGAGAACACTGAAGCTTTCTTT.

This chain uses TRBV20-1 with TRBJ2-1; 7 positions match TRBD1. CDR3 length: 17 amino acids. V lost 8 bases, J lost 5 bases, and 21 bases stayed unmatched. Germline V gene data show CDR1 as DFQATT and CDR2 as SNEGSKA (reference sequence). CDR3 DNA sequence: TGCAGTCGACGTTATCAAGGGGGCAGGCCCGGGAACAATGAGCAGTTCTTC. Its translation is CSRRYQGGRPGNNEQFF.

CDR3 nucleotide sequence: TGTGCCAGCAGTTGGGACGGGCCCGGGGGTCAGCCCCAGCATTTT. Its protein is CASSWDGPGGQPQHF. V gene TRBV6-1 combines with J gene TRBJ1-5; a possible D gene is TRBD1 (5 bases). The CDR3 loop spans 15 amino acids. V lost 5 bases to trimming and J lost 6 bases, with 17 bases between them. Germline V gene data show CDR1 as MNHNS and CDR2 as SASEGT.

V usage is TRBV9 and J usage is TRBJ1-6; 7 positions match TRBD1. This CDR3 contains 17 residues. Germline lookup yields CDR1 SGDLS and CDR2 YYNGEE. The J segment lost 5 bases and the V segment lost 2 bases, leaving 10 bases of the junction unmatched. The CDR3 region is CASSVNPSGTDNSPLHF. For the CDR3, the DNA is TGTGCCAGCAGCGTGAACCCCTCCGGGACAGATAATTCACCCCTCCACTTT. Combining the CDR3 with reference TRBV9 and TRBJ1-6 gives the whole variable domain DSGVTQTPKHLITATGQRVTLRCSPRSGDLSVYWYQQSLDQGLQFLIQYYNGEERAKGNILERFSAQQFPDLHSELNLSSLELGDSALYFCASSVNPSGTDNSPLHFGNGTRLTVT.

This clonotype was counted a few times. CDR3 nucleotide sequence: TGTGCCAGCAGTTTGACCGATAACTATGGCTACACCTTC. Protein: CASSLTDNYGYTF. V gene TRBV6-5 combines with J gene TRBJ1-2; D gene ambiguous. Trimming removed 4 bases at V and 1 base at J, with 7 bases between. The length of the CDR3 is 13 residues. CDR1 and CDR2 (germline): MNHEY, SVGAGI.

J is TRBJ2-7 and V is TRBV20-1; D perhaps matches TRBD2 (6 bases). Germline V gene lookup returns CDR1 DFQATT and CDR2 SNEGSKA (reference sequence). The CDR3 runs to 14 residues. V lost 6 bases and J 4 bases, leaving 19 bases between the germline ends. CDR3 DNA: TGCAGTGCCTCCGCCCCGGGAGAGAGTTACGAGCAGTACTTC. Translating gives CSASAPGESYEQYF.

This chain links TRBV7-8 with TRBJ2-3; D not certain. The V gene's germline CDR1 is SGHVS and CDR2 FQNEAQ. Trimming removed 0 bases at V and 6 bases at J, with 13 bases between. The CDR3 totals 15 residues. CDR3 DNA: TGTGCCAGCAGCTTAGCGAGGTCCCTATGGGATACGCAGTATTTT. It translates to CASSLARSLWDTQYF.

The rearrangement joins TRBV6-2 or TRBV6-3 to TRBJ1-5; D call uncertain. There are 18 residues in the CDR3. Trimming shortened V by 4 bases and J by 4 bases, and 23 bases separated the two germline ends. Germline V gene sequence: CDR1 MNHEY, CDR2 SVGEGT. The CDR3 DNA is TGTGCCAGCAGTTTCGATGAATTGGACCCCTTTGGTAATCAGCCCCAGCATTTT. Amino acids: CASSFDELDPFGNQPQHF.

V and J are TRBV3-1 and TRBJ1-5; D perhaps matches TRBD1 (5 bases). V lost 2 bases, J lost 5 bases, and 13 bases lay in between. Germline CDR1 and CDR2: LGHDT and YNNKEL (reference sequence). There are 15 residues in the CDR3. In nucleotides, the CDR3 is TGTGCCAGCAGCCAATCAGGGATCAGTTATCAGCCCCAGCATTTT. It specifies CASSQSGISYQPQHF.

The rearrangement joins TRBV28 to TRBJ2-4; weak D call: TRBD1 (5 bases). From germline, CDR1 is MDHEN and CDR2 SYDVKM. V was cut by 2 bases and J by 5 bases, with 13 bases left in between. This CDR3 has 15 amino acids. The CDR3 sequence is CASSLRYLGENIQYF. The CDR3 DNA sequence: TGTGCCAGCAGTTTAAGGTATTTAGGGGAAAACATTCAGTACTTC. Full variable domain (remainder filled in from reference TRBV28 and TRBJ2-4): DVKVTQSSRYLVKRTGEKVFLECVQDMDHENMFWYRQDPGLGLRLIYFSYDVKMKEKGDIPEGYSVSREKKERFSLILESASTNQTSMYLCASSLRYLGENIQYFGAGTRLSVL.

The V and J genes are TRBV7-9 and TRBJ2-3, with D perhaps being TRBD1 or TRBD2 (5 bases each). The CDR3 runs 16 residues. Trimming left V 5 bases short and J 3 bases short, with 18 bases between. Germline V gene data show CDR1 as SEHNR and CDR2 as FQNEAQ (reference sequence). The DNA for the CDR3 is TGTGCCAGCAGCCGAACGAGGGACGGTGGAACAGATACGCAGTATTTT. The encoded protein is CASSRTRDGGTDTQYF.

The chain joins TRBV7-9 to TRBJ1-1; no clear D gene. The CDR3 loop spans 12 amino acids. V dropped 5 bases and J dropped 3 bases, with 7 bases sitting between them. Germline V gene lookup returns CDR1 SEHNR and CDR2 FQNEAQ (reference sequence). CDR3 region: CASSATYTEAFF. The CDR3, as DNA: TGTGCCAGCAGCGCCACCTACACTGAAGCTTTCTTT. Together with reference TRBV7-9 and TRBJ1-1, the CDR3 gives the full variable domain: DTGVSQNPRHKITKRGQNVTFRCDPISEHNRLYWYRQTLGQGPEFLTYFQNEAQLEKSRLLSDRFSAERPKGSFSTLEIQRTEQGDSAMYLCASSATYTEAFFGQGTRLTVV.

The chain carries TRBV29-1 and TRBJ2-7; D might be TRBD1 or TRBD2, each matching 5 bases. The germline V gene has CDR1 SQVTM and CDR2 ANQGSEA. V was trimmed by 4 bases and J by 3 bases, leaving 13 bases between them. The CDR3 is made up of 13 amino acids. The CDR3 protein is CSVGGDGVYEQYF. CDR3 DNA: TGCAGCGTTGGTGGGGACGGGGTCTACGAGCAGTACTTC.

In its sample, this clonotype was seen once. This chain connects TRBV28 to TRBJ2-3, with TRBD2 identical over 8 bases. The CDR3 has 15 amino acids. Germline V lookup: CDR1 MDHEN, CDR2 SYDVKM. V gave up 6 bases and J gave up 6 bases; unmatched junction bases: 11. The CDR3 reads CASSALREGGDTQYF. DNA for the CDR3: TGTGCCAGCAGCGCCCTTCGGGAGGGCGGGGATACGCAGTATTTT.

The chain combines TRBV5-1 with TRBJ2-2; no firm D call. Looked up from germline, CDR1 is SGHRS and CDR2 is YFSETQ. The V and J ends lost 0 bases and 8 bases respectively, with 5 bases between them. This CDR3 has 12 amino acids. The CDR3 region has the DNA TGCGCCAGCAGCTTGGTTGAGGGGGAGCTGTTTTTT. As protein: CASSLVEGELFF. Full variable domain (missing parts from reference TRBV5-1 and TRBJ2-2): KAGVTQTPRYLIKTRGQQVTLSCSPISGHRSVSWYQQTPGQGLQFLFEYFSETQRNKGNFPGRFSGRQFSNSRSEMNVSTLELGDSALYLCASSLVEGELFFGEGSRLTVL.

CDR3 nucleotides: TGCGCCAGCAGCATCGGGACAGGGGACCACACCGGGGAGCTGTTTTTT. Protein product: CASSIGTGDHTGELFF. The chain is built from TRBV5-1 and TRBJ2-2; 10 bases map to TRBD1. Per germline, CDR1 SGHRS and CDR2 YFSETQ. This CDR3 has 16 residues. Trimming at V came to 4 bases and at J to 3 bases, leaving 6 bases not matched to a gene.

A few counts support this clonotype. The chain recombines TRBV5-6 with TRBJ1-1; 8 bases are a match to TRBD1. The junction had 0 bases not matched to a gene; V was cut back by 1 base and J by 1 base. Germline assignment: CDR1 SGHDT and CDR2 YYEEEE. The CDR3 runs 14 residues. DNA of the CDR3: TGTGCCAGCAGCTTGCAGGGGGCGAACACTGAAGCTTTCTTT. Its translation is CASSLQGANTEAFF.

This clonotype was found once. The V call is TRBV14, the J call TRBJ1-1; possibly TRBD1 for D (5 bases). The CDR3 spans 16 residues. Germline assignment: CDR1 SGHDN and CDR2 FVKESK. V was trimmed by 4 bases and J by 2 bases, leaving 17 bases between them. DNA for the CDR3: TGTGCCAGCAGCCTTTTGAGCGGACATTACAACACTGAAGCTTTCTTT. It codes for CASSLLSGHYNTEAFF.

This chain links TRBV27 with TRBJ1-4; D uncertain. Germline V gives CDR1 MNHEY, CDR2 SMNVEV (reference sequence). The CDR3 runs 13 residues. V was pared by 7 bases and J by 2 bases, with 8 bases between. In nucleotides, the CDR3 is TGTGCCAGCACTACAGCGACTAATGAAAAACTGTTTTTT. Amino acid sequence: CASTTATNEKLFF.

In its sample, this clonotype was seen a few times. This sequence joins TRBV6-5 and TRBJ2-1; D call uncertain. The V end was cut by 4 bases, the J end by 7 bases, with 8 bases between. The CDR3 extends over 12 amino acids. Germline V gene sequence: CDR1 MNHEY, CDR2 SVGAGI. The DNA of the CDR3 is TGTGCCAGCAGTTTAGGGATTAATGAGCAGTTCTTC. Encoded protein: CASSLGINEQFF.